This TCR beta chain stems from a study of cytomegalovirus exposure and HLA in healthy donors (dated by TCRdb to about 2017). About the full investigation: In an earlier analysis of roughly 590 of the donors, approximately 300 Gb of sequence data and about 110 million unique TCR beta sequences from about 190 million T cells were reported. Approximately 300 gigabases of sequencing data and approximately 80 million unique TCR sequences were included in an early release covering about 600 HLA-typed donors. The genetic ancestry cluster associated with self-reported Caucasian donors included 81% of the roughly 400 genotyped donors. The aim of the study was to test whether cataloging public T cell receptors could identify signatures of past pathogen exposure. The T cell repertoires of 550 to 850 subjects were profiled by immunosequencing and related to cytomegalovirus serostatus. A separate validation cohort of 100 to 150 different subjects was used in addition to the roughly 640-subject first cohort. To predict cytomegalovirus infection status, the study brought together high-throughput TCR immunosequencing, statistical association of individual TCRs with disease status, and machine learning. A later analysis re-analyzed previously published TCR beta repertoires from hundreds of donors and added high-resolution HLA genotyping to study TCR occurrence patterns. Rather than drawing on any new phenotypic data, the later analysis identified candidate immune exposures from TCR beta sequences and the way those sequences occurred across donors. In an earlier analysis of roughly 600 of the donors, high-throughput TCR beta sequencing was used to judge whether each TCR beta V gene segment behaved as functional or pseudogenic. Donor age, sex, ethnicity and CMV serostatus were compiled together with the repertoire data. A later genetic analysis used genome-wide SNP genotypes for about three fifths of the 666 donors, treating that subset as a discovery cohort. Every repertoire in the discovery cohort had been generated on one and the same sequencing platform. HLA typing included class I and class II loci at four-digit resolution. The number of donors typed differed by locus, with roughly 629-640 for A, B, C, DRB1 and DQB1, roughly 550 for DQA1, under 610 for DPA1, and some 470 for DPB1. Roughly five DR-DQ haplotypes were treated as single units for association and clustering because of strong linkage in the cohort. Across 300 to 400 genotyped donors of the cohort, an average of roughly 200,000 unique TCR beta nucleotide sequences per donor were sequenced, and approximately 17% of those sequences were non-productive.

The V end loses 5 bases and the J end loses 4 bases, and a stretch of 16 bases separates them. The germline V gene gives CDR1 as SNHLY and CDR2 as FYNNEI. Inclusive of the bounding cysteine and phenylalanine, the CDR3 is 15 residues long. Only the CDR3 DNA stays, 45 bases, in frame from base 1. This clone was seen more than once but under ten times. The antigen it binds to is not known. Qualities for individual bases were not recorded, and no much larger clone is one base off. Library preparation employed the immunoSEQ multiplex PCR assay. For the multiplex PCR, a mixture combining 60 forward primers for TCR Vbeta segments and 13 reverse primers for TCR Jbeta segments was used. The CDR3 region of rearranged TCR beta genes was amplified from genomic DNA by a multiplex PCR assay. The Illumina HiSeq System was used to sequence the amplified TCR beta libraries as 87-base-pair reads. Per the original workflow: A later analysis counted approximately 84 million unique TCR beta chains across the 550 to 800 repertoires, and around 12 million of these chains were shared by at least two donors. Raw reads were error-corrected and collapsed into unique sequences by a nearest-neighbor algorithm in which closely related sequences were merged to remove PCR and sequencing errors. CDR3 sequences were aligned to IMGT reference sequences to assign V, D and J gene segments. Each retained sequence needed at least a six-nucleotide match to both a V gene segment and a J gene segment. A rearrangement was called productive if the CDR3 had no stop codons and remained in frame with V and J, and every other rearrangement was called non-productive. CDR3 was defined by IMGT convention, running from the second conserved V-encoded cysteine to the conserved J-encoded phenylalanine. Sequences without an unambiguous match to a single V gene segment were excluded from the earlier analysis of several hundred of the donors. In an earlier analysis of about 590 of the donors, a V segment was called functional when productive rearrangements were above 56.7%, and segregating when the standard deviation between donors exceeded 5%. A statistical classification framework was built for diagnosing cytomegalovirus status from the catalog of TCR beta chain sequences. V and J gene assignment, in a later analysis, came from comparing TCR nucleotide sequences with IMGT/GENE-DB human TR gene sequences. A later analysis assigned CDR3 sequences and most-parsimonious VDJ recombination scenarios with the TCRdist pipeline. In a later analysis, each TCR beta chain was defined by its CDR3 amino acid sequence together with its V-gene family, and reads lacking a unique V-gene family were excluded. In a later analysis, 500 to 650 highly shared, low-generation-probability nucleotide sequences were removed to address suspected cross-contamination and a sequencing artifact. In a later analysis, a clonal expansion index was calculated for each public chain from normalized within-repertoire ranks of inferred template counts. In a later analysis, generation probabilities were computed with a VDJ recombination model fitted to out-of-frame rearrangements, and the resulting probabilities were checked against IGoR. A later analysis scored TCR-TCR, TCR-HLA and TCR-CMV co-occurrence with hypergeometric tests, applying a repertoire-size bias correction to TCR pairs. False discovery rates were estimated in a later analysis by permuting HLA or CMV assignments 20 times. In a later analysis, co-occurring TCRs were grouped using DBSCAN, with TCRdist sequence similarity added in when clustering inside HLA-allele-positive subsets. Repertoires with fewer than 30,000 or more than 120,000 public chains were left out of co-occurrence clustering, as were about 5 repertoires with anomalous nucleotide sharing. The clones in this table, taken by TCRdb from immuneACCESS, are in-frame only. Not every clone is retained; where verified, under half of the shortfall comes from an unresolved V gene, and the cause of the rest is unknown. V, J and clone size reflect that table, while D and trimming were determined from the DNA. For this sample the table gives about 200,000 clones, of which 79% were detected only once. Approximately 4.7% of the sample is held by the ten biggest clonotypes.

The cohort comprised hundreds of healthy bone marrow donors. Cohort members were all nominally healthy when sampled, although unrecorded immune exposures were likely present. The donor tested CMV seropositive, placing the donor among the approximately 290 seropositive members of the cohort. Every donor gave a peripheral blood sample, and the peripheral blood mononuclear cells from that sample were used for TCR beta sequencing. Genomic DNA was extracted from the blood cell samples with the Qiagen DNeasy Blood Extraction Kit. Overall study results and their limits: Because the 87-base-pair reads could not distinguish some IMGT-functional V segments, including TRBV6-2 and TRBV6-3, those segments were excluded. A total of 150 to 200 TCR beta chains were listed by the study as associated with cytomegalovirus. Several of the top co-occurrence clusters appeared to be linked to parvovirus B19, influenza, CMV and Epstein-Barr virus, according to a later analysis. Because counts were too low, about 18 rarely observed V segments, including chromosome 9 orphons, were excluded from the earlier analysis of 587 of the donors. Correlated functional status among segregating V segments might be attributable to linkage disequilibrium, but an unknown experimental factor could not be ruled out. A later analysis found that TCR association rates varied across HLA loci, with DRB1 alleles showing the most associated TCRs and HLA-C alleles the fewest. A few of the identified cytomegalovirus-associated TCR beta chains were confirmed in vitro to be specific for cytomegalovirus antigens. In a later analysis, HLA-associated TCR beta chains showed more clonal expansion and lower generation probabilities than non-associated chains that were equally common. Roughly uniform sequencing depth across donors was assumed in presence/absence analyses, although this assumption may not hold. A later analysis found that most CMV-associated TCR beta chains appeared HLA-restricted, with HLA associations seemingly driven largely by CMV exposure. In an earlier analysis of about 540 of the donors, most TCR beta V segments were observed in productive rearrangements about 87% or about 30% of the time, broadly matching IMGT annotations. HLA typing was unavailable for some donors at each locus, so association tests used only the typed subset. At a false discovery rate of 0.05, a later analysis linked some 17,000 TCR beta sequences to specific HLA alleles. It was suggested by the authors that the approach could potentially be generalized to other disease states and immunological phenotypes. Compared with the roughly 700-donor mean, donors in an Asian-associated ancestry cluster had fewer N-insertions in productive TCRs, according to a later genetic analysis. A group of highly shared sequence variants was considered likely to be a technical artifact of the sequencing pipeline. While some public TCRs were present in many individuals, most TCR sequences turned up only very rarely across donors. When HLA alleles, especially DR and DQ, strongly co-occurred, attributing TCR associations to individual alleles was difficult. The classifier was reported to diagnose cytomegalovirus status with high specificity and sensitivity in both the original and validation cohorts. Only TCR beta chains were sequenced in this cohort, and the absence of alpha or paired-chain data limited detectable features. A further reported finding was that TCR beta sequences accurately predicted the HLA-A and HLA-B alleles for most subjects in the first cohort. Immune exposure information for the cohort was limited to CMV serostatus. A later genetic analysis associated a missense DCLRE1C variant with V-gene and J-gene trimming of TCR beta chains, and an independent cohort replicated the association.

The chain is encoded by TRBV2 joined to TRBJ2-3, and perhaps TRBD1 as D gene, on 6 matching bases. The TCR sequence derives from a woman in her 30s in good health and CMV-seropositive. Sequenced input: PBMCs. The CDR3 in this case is CASSWQGMGADTQYF. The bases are TGTGCCAGCAGTTGGCAGGGGATGGGGGCAGATACGCAGTATTTT.